This T cell receptor (beta chain) comes out of a study of blood T cell repertoires in COVID-19. V shed 7 bases and J 6 bases; nucleotides not matched to a gene: 11. Germline-derived CDR1 and CDR2 are SEHNR and FQNEAQ (reference sequence). The CDR3 extends over 16 amino acids. Clones were sequenced by immunoSEQ multiplex PCR, and TCRdb holds only the in-frame ones, with some missing. The sample includes a few hundred thousand clones, around 89% of them seen just once. The specimen sequenced was PBMCs or T cells enriched from blood (not recorded which). This clonotype was sampled from a man aged 25-45 years who had recovered from COVID-19. The chain recombines TRBV7-9 with TRBJ2-1; 11 positions agree with TRBD2. Here the CDR3 DNA reads TGTGCCAGCACCCCCCCAGGGCTAGCGGGAGGCAATGAGCAGTTCTTC. This gives the protein CASTPPGLAGGNEQFF.